The 30 T cell receptor beta chains below come from one sample, sequenced in a study of identical twins. TCRdb fed the 5' RACE reads into MiXCR, producing one record per CDR3 protein. The data show some 560,000 distinct CDR3 sequences, more than 9% seen once. These same records also appear under a second study, on yellow fever vaccine responses in identical twins.

The sequenced material came from PBMCs. These TCRs come from a woman younger than 30 in good health.

This clonotype came up many times. V is TRBV11-3 and J is TRBJ2-1, with 7 bases matching TRBD2. Germline loops: CDR1 SGHNT, CDR2 YENEEA. Trimming took 3 bases from V and 5 from J; bases not matched to a gene: 4. The CDR3 runs to 14 residues. Written as DNA, the CDR3 is TGTGCCAGCAGCTTCGGACTAGAGGACAATGAGCAGTTCTTC. This translates into CASSFGLEDNEQFF.

In its sample, this clonotype was seen a few times. The genes are TRBV14 and TRBJ1-4; D unresolved. Trimming removed 4 bases at V and 4 bases at J, with 13 bases between. Germline CDR1 reads SGHDN; CDR2 reads FVKESK. The CDR3 loop spans 15 amino acids. CDR3 sequence: CASSPARAVNEKLFF. In nucleotides, the CDR3 is TGTGCCAGCAGCCCTGCTCGGGCGGTTAATGAAAAACTGTTTTTT.

V usage is TRBV6-1 and J usage is TRBJ2-3, with D tentatively TRBD1 or TRBD2 (5 bases each). Trimming removed 6 bases from V and 4 bases from J, with 11 bases in between. The germline gives CDR1 MNHNS, CDR2 SASEGT. CDR3 length: 13 residues. As DNA, the CDR3 is TGTGCCAGCAGGGGGGTAGTCGCAGATACGCAGTATTTT. Translating gives CASRGVVADTQYF.

Only a few counts were recorded for this clonotype. The CDR3 protein is CASSPGSHEQFF. The CDR3 bases are TGCGCCAGCAGCCCGGGGTCCCATGAGCAGTTCTTC. The chain couples TRBV4-1 to TRBJ2-1; a weak D match, TRBD2 (5 bases). CDR1 is MGHRA and CDR2 is YSYEKL in the germline V gene. Trimming left V 4 bases short and J 8 bases short, with 9 bases between. This CDR3 is built from 12 residues.

This clonotype showed up many times. V gene TRBV11-2 combines with J gene TRBJ1-2; TRBD1 aligns across 7 bases. CDR1 is SGHAT, CDR2 FQNNGV, per germline. The J segment lost 6 bases and the V segment lost 6 bases, leaving 10 bases of the junction unmatched. The CDR3 is 14 residues long. CDR3 region: CASRPTTGVNGYTF. The CDR3 DNA reads as TGTGCCAGCAGGCCAACTACAGGGGTAAATGGCTACACCTTC.

This clonotype was detected a few times. CDR3 DNA: TGTGCCAGCAGTGAAGGTGGAGCAGACCTCTACGAGCAGTACTTC. Translation: CASSEGGADLYEQYF. The chain couples TRBV2 to TRBJ2-7, with D uncertain. The CDR3 has 15 residues. Per germline, CDR1 SNHLY and CDR2 FYNNEI. V was shortened by 1 base and J by 3 bases, with 13 bases between the two germline ends.

The chain joins TRBV29-1 to TRBJ2-3; D remains ambiguous. This CDR3 is built from 14 residues. Trimming took off 8 bases at V and 1 base at J, with 16 bases between the two ends. Germline CDR1 is SQVTM and CDR2 is ANQGSEA. The CDR3 is CSFIQVPRTDTQYF. In DNA, the CDR3 is TGCAGCTTCATCCAGGTACCCCGCACAGATACGCAGTATTTT.

This clonotype was picked up a small number of times. The CDR3 nucleotides are TGTGCCAGCAGCCCGACAGGGTTGGCCTACAATGAGCAGTTCTTC. Translating it yields CASSPTGLAYNEQFF. The rearrangement links TRBV7-3 to TRBJ2-1, with 7 nucleotides matching TRBD1. The CDR3 is 15 amino acids. The ends lost 5 bases at V and 2 bases at J; junction bases unmatched: 6. CDR1 is SGHTA, CDR2 FQGTGA, per germline.

The chain employs TRBV11-2 and TRBJ2-2; 8 nucleotides line up with TRBD1. Trimming removed 5 bases from V and 0 bases from J; junction bases left unmatched: 5. In germline, CDR1 is SGHAT, CDR2 FQNNGV. CDR3 length equals 16 residues. Here the CDR3 reads CASSVGQGANTGELFF. Written as DNA, the CDR3 is TGTGCCAGCAGCGTCGGACAGGGAGCGAACACCGGGGAGCTGTTTTTT.

This clonotype was seen more than once but under ten times. The rearrangement joins TRBV11-2 to TRBJ2-3; 14 bases align to TRBD2. Losses at the gene ends were 0 bases for V and 0 bases for J; bases not matched to a gene: 2. The CDR3 totals 18 residues. CDR1 and CDR2 from the germline V gene are SGHAT and FQNNGV. The CDR3 loop is CASSLERLAGGSTDTQYF. For the CDR3, the DNA is TGTGCCAGCAGCTTAGAGAGACTAGCGGGGGGGAGCACAGATACGCAGTATTTT.

This clonotype has a handful of counts. The chain is built from TRBV11-2 and TRBJ2-1; D is uncertain. V shed 8 bases and J shed 6 bases, with 20 bases lying between them. CDR1 SGHAT and CDR2 FQNNGV come from the germline V gene. The CDR3 runs 15 residues. CDR3 in amino acids: CASAVFSGLSNEQFF. As DNA, the CDR3 is TGTGCCAGCGCGGTCTTTTCGGGCCTCAGCAATGAGCAGTTCTTC.

The J gene is TRBJ1-2, the V gene TRBV12-3 or TRBV12-4, with D possibly being TRBD1 (5 bases). CDR3 length: 16 amino acids. V was shortened by 5 bases and J by 0 bases, with 16 bases between the two germline ends. In DNA, the CDR3 is TGTGCCAGCAGTCTGGAGGGACCGGCTGCTAACTATGGCTACACCTTC. This codes for CASSLEGPAANYGYTF.

CDR3 nucleotide sequence: TGTGCCAGCAGCTTAGTATGGTCAGGGCTGACAGATACGCAGTATTTT. It translates to CASSLVWSGLTDTQYF. This sequence joins TRBV7-2 and TRBJ2-3; the D gene is possibly TRBD1 (5 bases). The V and J ends lost 1 base and 3 bases respectively, with 14 bases between them. Germline V gives CDR1 SGHTA, CDR2 FQGNSA. The CDR3 spans 16 residues.

This clonotype has only a few counts. CDR3 in amino acids: CASSQDYGPYEQYF. CDR3 in DNA: TGCGCCAGCAGCCAAGATTACGGGCCCTACGAGCAGTACTTC. The rearrangement joins TRBV4-3 to TRBJ2-7; no firm D call. Trimming removed 0 bases from V and 2 bases from J, with 8 bases in between. Germline V CDR1 and CDR2: LGHNA, YSLEER. The CDR3 extends over 14 amino acids.

This clonotype was counted only a few times. The chain is built from TRBV4-1 and TRBJ2-1, with 8 bases lining up with TRBD2. The CDR3 has 20 amino acids. The germline CDR1 and CDR2 sequences are MGHRA and YSYEKL. With V trimmed by 0 bases and J by 0 bases, 13 bases remained unmatched. CDR3 nucleotides: TGCGCCAGCAGCCAAGATGGGGGGCTGACGGGGGGGTACTCCTACAATGAGCAGTTCTTC. Translated: CASSQDGGLTGGYSYNEQFF.

This clonotype has a count of ten or more. The V gene is TRBV4-2, the J gene TRBJ2-1; 7 bases align to TRBD1. V lost 5 bases, J lost 4 bases, and 11 bases stayed unmatched. The CDR3 extends over 16 amino acids. CDR1 LGHNA and CDR2 YNFKEQ come from the germline V gene. The DNA for the CDR3 is TGTGCCAGCAGCTCGGCCGGGACAGAGCCTTACAATGAGCAGTTCTTC. Residues: CASSSAGTEPYNEQFF.

This clonotype was seen only a few times. The V and J genes are TRBV28 and TRBJ2-1; tentative D call: TRBD2 (5 bases). Germline-derived CDR1 and CDR2 are MDHEN and SYDVKM. The CDR3 sequence is 15 residues long. Trimming left V 2 bases short and J 8 bases short, with 16 bases between. CDR3 DNA sequence: TGTGCCAGCAGTTTAGCACTTGACTACCGGGATGAGCAGTTCTTC. Protein: CASSLALDYRDEQFF.

This clonotype showed up just a few times. The chain combines TRBV6-1 with TRBJ2-7; the D gene is possibly TRBD1 (6 bases). Trimming removed 6 bases from V and 3 bases from J, with 18 bases in between. The CDR3 loop spans 15 amino acids. Germline values: CDR1 MNHNS, CDR2 SASEGT. The CDR3 loop is CASRFNRDRFYEQYF. In nucleotides, the CDR3 is TGTGCCAGCAGATTTAACAGGGACCGGTTCTACGAGCAGTACTTC.

V and J are TRBV11-2 and TRBJ2-7, with 10 bases fitting TRBD1. Germline V lookup: CDR1 SGHAT, CDR2 FQNNGV. The junction had 7 bases not matched to a gene; V was cut back by 5 bases and J by 3 bases. The CDR3 is 15 residues long. The CDR3 protein is CASSARQGASYEQYF. The CDR3 DNA reads TGTGCCAGCAGCGCTCGACAGGGGGCTAGCTACGAGCAGTACTTC.

This clonotype was counted between two and nine times. The rearrangement uses TRBV20-1 and TRBJ2-1, with 8 bases fitting TRBD2. The CDR3 is 14 amino acids. Germline CDR1 and CDR2: DFQATT and SNEGSKA (reference sequence). V trimming: 2 bases; J trimming: 8 bases; junction bases outside the gene matches: 8. CDR3: CSARRLAFTDEQFF. In DNA, the CDR3 is TGCAGTGCTAGAAGACTAGCGTTTACCGATGAGCAGTTCTTC.

This clonotype appeared a few times. This sequence joins TRBV10-3 and TRBJ1-1; 7 bases are shared with TRBD1. The V segment lost 0 bases and the J segment 1 base; nucleotides outside the gene matches: 2. The CDR3 extends over 15 amino acids. Per germline, CDR1 ENHRY and CDR2 SYGVKD. The chain's CDR3 is CAISESWTGNTEAFF. CDR3 DNA: TGTGCCATCAGTGAGTCGTGGACAGGGAACACTGAAGCTTTCTTT.

V usage is TRBV7-2 and J usage is TRBJ1-4; no definite D call. The V and J ends lost 5 bases and 7 bases respectively, with 14 bases between them. This CDR3 is built from 14 residues. Germline V gene lookup returns CDR1 SGHTA and CDR2 FQGNSA. The CDR3 DNA reads as TGTGCCAGCAGCCCCCAGGCGGGCGTTGAAAAACTGTTTTTT. Translated: CASSPQAGVEKLFF.

There are many counts of this clonotype. V and J are TRBV20-1 and TRBJ1-1; weak D call: TRBD1 (5 bases). This CDR3 is 12 amino acids long. V gave up 5 bases and J gave up 5 bases, with 12 bases separating them. Germline V gene data show CDR1 as DFQATT and CDR2 as SNEGSKA (reference sequence). Here the CDR3 reads CSALEGWTEAFF. CDR3 coding DNA: TGCAGTGCTTTGGAGGGGTGGACTGAAGCTTTCTTT.

This clonotype showed up just a few times. The J gene is TRBJ2-1, the V gene TRBV18, with 10 bases that match TRBD2. V trimming: 3 bases; J trimming: 9 bases; junction bases outside the gene matches: 8. Germline V gene lookup returns CDR1 KGHSH and CDR2 LQKENI. CDR3 size: 15 residues. The CDR3 DNA reads as TGTGCCAGCTCACCGCTGGTAGCGGGAGGAAGTGAGCAGTTCTTC. It is translated as CASSPLVAGGSEQFF.

The chain is built from TRBV29-1 and TRBJ2-5; 7 nucleotides match TRBD1. The CDR3 is 12 residues long. Germline V lookup: CDR1 SQVTM, CDR2 ANQGSEA. V was clipped by 5 bases and J by 5 bases; unmatched bases: 5. CDR3 amino acids: CSVMTGLETQYF. The CDR3 DNA sequence: TGCAGCGTTATGACAGGGTTGGAGACCCAGTACTTC. Variable domain in full (rest from reference TRBV29-1 and TRBJ2-5): SAVISQKPSRDICQRGTSLTIQCQVDSQVTMMFWYRQQPGQSLTLIATANQGSEATYESGFVIDKFPISRPNLTFSTLTVSNMSPEDSSIYLCSVMTGLETQYFGPGTRLLVL.

This clonotype was counted at least ten times. The chain employs TRBV5-1 and TRBJ2-7, with 8 bases aligning to TRBD1. The trim removed 5 bases at V and 4 bases at J, leaving 11 bases unmatched. The germline V gene encodes CDR1 SGHRS and CDR2 YFSETQ. The CDR3 extends over 15 amino acids. The DNA of the CDR3 is TGCGCCAGCAGGGACAGGGCGTCGTCGGCGTACGAGCAGTACTTC. It encodes CASRDRASSAYEQYF. Filled out from reference TRBV5-1 and TRBJ2-7, the complete variable domain reads KAGVTQTPRYLIKTRGQQVTLSCSPISGHRSVSWYQQTPGQGLQFLFEYFSETQRNKGNFPGRFSGRQFSNSRSEMNVSTLELGDSALYLCASRDRASSAYEQYFGPGTRLTVT.

This clonotype was counted a few times. The chain is built from TRBV7-3 and TRBJ2-3; TRBD2 aligns across 11 bases. Germline assignment: CDR1 SGHTA and CDR2 FQGTGA. The CDR3 consists of 16 residues. Unmatched junction bases numbered 4, after V lost 2 bases and J lost 3 bases. In DNA form, the CDR3 reads TGTGCCAGCAGCTTAGCTAGCGGGGGGCCGACAGATACGCAGTATTTT. Encoded protein: CASSLASGGPTDTQYF.

This clonotype was seen more than once but under ten times. The rearrangement links TRBV4-1 to TRBJ2-7; possible D gene TRBD2, 5 bases. Germline-derived CDR1 and CDR2 are MGHRA and YSYEKL. The germline V and J ends were trimmed by 4 bases and 10 bases, with 17 bases remaining between them. CDR3 length equals 13 residues. CDR3 in amino acids: CASSPISRGSQYF. CDR3 coding DNA: TGCGCCAGCAGCCCAATAAGCAGAGGGAGTCAGTACTTC.

The chain combines TRBV28 with TRBJ1-2; no reliable D call. Germline values: CDR1 MDHEN, CDR2 SYDVKM. V lost 7 bases and J lost 3, with 12 bases in between. The CDR3 contains 13 residues. The CDR3 spells CASKEEVDYGYTF. The CDR3 nucleotides read TGTGCCAGCAAGGAGGAGGTGGACTATGGCTACACCTTC.

This clonotype was recorded many times. The chain is built from TRBV15 and TRBJ2-2; D is ambiguous. Germline CDR1 is LNHNV and CDR2 is YYDKDF (reference sequence). The CDR3 length is 15 residues. Between the trimmed V and J ends, which lost 3 bases and 4 bases, there was a span of 12 bases. The CDR3 loop is CATSSGHTSTGELFF. CDR3 sequence (DNA): TGTGCCACCAGCAGTGGTCATACTTCCACCGGGGAGCTGTTTTTT.